At least ten counts were recorded for the clone carrying this TCR beta chain. Its specificity is unknown. Time point given: sample taken at primary tumor resection. Samples were donated by 72 untreated early-stage non-small cell lung cancer patients. The authors sequenced whole RNA from tumor, nontumor lung or frozen PBMC without sorting. Individually, TCR cDNA molecules were each labelled with a unique molecular identifier. TCRdb reprocessed the 5' RACE reads via MiXCR and lists one record per CDR3 protein. The table has about 20,000 distinct CDR3 sequences, 15% to 20% seen once. CDR1 is ENHRY, CDR2 SYGVKD, per germline. The CDR3 is made up of 13 amino acids. V shed 4 bases and J 8 bases; nucleotides not matched to a gene: 4. This specimen comes from a study of spatial heterogeneity in lung cancer. Whole-study context: A strong correlation was found between TCR transcript counts in tumor regions and a T cell module score derived from matched bulk RNA-seq. Study findings and constraints: Mutation tallies in tumors tracked expanded intratumoral alpha and beta TCR counts.

The J gene is TRBJ2-1, the V gene TRBV10-3; 8 nucleotides agree with TRBD2. This TCR derives from a female donor with early-stage non-small cell lung cancer. Sequencing used lung tumor tissue, obtained at surgery. The CDR3 nucleotides read TGTGCCATCAGTGGGCTAGCGGGTGATGAGCAGTTCTTC. Its translation: CAISGLAGDEQFF.